The 9 T cell receptor beta chains presented below share a single source sample, sequenced in a study of blood T cell repertoires in COVID-19 (dated by TCRdb to 2019 to 2021). The library was made by the immunoSEQ multiplex PCR assay. TCRdb obtained this table from immuneACCESS and retained in-frame rearrangements with V and J assigned. These tables miss some clones; where compared with another copy, unresolved V genes account for less than half of the shortfall, and the remainder is unexplained. This sample lists roughly 100,000 clones; 84% were detected once. The ten largest clones take up more than 9% of the sample. What was sequenced was peripheral blood. The receptors come from a man aged 40-50 years with active or convalescent COVID-19.

V gene TRBV7-8 combines with J gene TRBJ1-6; unclear D gene. This CDR3 comprises 15 residues. Trimming left V 1 base short and J 0 bases short, with 4 bases between. CDR1 is SGHVS and CDR2 is FQNEAQ in the germline V gene. CDR3 amino acids: CASSLDSSYNSPLHF. For the CDR3, the DNA is TGTGCCAGCAGCTTAGACAGCTCCTATAATTCACCCCTCCACTTT.

The V gene is TRBV19, the J gene TRBJ1-3; D ambiguous. Germline V gives CDR1 LNHDA, CDR2 SQIVND (reference sequence). The CDR3 is made up of 13 amino acids. Trimming left V 5 bases short and J 4 bases short, with 9 bases between. This CDR3 is CASSPGLGNTIYF. DNA of the CDR3: TGTGCCAGTAGTCCCGGGTTGGGAAACACCATATATTTT.

This chain links TRBV19 with TRBJ1-2, with no clear D. Germline CDR1 LNHDA, CDR2 SQIVND (reference sequence). The CDR3 length is 15 residues. The V gene lost 4 bases and the J gene lost 2 bases, with 14 bases spanning the gap. CDR3 nucleotides: TGTGCCAGTAGTAGAGCACGGGGTACGAACTATGGCTACACCTTC. Protein product: CASSRARGTNYGYTF.

This clone was recorded a few times. The chain joins TRBV27 to TRBJ2-2; D is undetermined. The CDR3 sequence is 15 residues long. The germline V and J ends were trimmed by 4 bases and 0 bases, with 9 bases remaining between them. Germline CDR1 is MNHEY and CDR2 is SMNVEV (reference sequence). The CDR3 sequence is CASSSPGSNTGELFF. CDR3 DNA sequence: TGTGCCAGCAGTTCACCAGGATCGAACACCGGGGAGCTGTTTTTT.

A single count supports this clone. V usage is TRBV11-2 and J usage is TRBJ2-7, with 8 bases identical to TRBD2. V lost 2 bases, J lost 4 bases, and 4 bases stayed unmatched. The CDR3 consists of 14 residues. Germline V gives CDR1 SGHAT, CDR2 FQNNGV. The DNA for the CDR3 is TGTGCCAGCAGCTTAACTAGCGGAAGTTACGAGCAGTACTTC. Amino acid sequence: CASSLTSGSYEQYF.

V and J are TRBV3-1 (or the pseudogene TRBV3-2) and TRBJ1-5, with 7 positions matching TRBD1. Germline V gene sequence: CDR1 LGHDT, CDR2 YNNKEL (reference sequence). V dropped 4 bases and J dropped 4; count of bases not matched to a gene: 4. The CDR3 loop spans 14 amino acids. The CDR3 DNA sequence: TGTGCCAGCAGCCGACAGGGTGGGAATCAGCCCCAGCATTTT. Its translation: CASSRQGGNQPQHF.

CDR3 loop: CASSSQNTYEQYF. Here the CDR3 DNA reads TGTGCCAGCAGTTCCCAAAACACCTACGAGCAGTACTTC. The rearrangement uses TRBV12-3 or TRBV12-4 and TRBJ2-7; D ambiguous. Trimming shortened V by 4 bases and J by 2 bases, and 9 bases separated the two germline ends. CDR3 length: 13 residues.

The chain couples TRBV4-1 to TRBJ2-7; 7 bases align to TRBD1. The trim removed 5 bases at V and 7 bases at J, leaving 14 bases unmatched. The CDR3 spans 15 residues. Germline V gives CDR1 MGHRA, CDR2 YSYEKL. The CDR3, as DNA: TGCGCCAGCAGCACAGAGGGGACAGTTTTAGGAGAGCAGTACTTC. Translated, it gives CASSTEGTVLGEQYF.

This sequence joins TRBV24-1 and TRBJ1-5, with TRBD1 identical over 9 bases. With 6 bases clipped from V and 2 bases from J, the junction kept 10 bases outside the gene matches. Germline CDR1 reads KGHDR; CDR2 reads SFDVKD. The CDR3 runs to 17 residues. In DNA form, the CDR3 reads TGTGCCACCAGTCCCGGGACAGGGACCCGTGGCAATCAGCCCCAGCATTTT. Its protein product is CATSPGTGTRGNQPQHF.